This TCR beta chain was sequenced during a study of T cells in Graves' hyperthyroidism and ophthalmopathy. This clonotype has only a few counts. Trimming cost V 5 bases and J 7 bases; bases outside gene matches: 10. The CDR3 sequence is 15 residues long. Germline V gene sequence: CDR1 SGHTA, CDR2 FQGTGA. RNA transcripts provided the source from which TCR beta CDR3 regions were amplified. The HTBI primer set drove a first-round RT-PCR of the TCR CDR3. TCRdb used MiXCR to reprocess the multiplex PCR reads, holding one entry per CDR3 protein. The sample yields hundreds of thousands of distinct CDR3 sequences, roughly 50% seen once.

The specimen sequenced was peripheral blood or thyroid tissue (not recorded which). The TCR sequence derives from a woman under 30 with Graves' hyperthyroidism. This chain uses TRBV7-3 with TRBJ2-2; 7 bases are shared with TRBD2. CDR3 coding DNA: TGTGCCAGCAGCAACCAGCGGGGAGGGTACGGGGAGCTGTTTTTT. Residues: CASSNQRGGYGELFF. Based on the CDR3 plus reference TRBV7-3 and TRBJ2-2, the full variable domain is GAGVSQTPSNKVTEKGKYVELRCDPISGHTALYWYRQSLGQGPEFLIYFQGTGAADDSGLPNDRFFAVRPEGSVSTLKIQRTERGDSAVYLCASSNQRGGYGELFFGEGSRLTVL.